The 7 T cell receptor beta chains reported below all come from one sample, sequenced in a study of blood T cell repertoires in COVID-19. Data came from immunoSEQ multiplex PCR; TCRdb stores just in-frame clones and leaves some out. The data show approximately 500,000 clones, with 89% seen just once and 0.9% held by the top ten. The specimen sequenced was peripheral blood. The receptors were sampled from a man between 18 and 35 years old with COVID-19, enrolled during active disease.

The chain uses TRBV6-6 and TRBJ2-3, with D possibly being TRBD2 (5 bases). The CDR3 contains 16 residues. From germline, CDR1 is MNHNY and CDR2 SVGAGI (reference sequence). The germline V and J ends were trimmed by 5 bases and 0 bases, with 15 bases remaining between them. The CDR3 protein is CASSTSRESSTDTQYF. As DNA, the CDR3 is TGTGCCAGCAGTACATCTAGGGAGTCTAGCACAGATACGCAGTATTTT.

This chain uses TRBV18 with TRBJ2-7; D may be TRBD2 (6 bases). Germline V gene data show CDR1 as KGHSH and CDR2 as LQKENI. CDR3 length equals 12 residues. Between the trimmed V and J ends, which lost 3 bases and 7 bases, there was a span of 10 bases. The CDR3 sequence is CASSPPGTEQYF. The CDR3 DNA follows: TGTGCCAGCTCACCCCCAGGGACTGAGCAGTACTTC. The variable domain in full, completed from reference TRBV18 and TRBJ2-7, reads NAGVMQNPRHLVRRRGQEARLRCSPMKGHSHVYWYRQLPEEGLKFMVYLQKENIIDESGMPKERFSAEFPKEGPSILRIQQVVRGDSAAYFCASSPPGTEQYFGPGTRLTVT.

The chain has TRBV10-1 and TRBJ2-3; maybe TRBD2 (6 bases). V was pared by 0 bases and J by 2 bases, with 15 bases between. The CDR3 spans 17 residues. The germline CDR1 and CDR2 sequences are WNHNN and SYGVQD (reference sequence). The DNA for the CDR3 is TGCGCCAGCAGTGAGTCCGCCGCCGGGAGTAACACAGATACGCAGTATTTT. Its protein product is CASSESAAGSNTDTQYF.

The chain recombines TRBV7-2 with TRBJ2-1, with 8 nucleotides matching TRBD2. This CDR3 contains 16 residues. The V gene end was trimmed by 4 bases and the J gene end by 2 bases; junction bases not matched to a gene: 7. Germline V lookup: CDR1 SGHTA, CDR2 FQGNSA. The CDR3 sequence is CASSSRSSGAYNEQFF. CDR3 nucleotide sequence: TGTGCCAGCAGCTCCCGTAGTAGCGGGGCCTACAATGAGCAGTTCTTC.

V is TRBV21-1 and J is TRBJ2-1; TRBD1 is taken as the D call from the table, unchecked against the DNA. TRBV21-1 represents a pseudogene. CDR3 length equals 16 residues. CDR3 residues: CASSPNCRDRYNEQFF. CDR3 nucleotides: TGTGCCAGCAGCCCGAACTGCCGGGACAGGTACAATGAGCAGTTCTTC.

The gene calls are TRBV15 and TRBJ1-4, with D unclear. Germline V gene sequence: CDR1 LNHNV, CDR2 YYDKDF (reference sequence). The V and J ends lost 4 bases and 2 bases respectively, with 17 bases between them. This CDR3 spans 17 amino acids. CDR3 bases: TGTGCCACCAGCAAAGAGAGGGCGTGGCTGACTAATGAAAAACTGTTTTTT. This encodes CATSKERAWLTNEKLFF.

This clone was counted a single time. This chain connects TRBV5-6 to TRBJ2-3; TRBD2 agrees at 15 bases. V dropped 0 bases and J dropped 5; count of bases not matched to a gene: 4. Per germline, CDR1 SGHDT and CDR2 YYEEEE. This CDR3 comprises 17 residues. The CDR3 protein is CASSLAGLAGGLDTQYF. The CDR3 coding sequence is TGTGCCAGCAGCTTGGCAGGACTAGCGGGAGGGTTAGATACGCAGTATTTT.